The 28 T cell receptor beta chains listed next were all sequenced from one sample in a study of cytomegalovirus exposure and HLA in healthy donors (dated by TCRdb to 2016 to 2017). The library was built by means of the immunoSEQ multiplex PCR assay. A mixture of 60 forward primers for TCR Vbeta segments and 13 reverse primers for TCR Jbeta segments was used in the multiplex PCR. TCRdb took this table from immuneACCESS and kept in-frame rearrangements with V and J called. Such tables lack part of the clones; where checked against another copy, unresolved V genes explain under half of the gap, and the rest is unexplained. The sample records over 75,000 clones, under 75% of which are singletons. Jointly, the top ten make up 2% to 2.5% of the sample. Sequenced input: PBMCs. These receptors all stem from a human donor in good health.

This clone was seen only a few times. DNA of the CDR3: TGTGCCATCAGTGAGTCGGGCGACAGGGACGATTTCAATCAGCCCCAGCATTTT. Its translation is CAISESGDRDDFNQPQHF. The genes are TRBV10-3 and TRBJ1-5; 7 bases match TRBD1. Losses at the gene ends were 0 bases for V and 3 bases for J; bases not matched to a gene: 11. The CDR3 loop spans 18 amino acids. CDR1 is ENHRY and CDR2 is SYGVKD in the germline V gene.

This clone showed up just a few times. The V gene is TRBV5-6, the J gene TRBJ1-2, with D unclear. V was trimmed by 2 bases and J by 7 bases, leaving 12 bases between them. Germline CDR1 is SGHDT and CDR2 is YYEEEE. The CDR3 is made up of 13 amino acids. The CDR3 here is CASSLTGIGGYTF. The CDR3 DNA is TGTGCCAGCAGCTTAACGGGGATTGGTGGCTACACCTTC.

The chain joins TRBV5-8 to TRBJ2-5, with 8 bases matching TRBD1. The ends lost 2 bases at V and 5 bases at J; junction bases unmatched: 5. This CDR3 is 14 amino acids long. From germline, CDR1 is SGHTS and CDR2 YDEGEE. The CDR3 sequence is CASSLGQGFETQYF. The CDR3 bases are TGTGCCAGCAGCTTAGGACAGGGATTCGAGACCCAGTACTTC.

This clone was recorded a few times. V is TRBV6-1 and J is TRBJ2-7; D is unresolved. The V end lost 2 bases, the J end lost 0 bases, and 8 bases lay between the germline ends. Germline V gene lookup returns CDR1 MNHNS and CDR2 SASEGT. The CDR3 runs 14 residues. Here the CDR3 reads CASSEQVSSYEQYF. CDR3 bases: TGTGCCAGCAGTGAACAGGTATCCTCCTACGAGCAGTACTTC.

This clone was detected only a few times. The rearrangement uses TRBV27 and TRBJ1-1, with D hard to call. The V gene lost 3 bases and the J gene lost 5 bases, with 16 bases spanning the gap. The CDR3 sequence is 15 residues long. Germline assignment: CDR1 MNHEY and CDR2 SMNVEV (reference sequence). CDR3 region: CASSFSRSRGTEAFF. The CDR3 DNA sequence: TGTGCCAGCAGTTTCTCCAGATCCCGGGGAACTGAAGCTTTCTTT.

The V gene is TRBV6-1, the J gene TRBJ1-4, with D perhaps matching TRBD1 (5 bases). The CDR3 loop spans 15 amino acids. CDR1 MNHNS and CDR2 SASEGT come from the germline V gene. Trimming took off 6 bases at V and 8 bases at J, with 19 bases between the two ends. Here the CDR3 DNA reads TGTGCCAGCAGACCCCTGACGCCTGGGGGGGAAAAACTGTTTTTT. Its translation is CASRPLTPGGEKLFF.

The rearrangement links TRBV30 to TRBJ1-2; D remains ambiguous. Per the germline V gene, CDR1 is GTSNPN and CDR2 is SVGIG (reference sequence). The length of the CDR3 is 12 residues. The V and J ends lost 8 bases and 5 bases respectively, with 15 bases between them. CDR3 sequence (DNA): TGTGCCAGAAGAAAAGACGGGTATGGCTACACCTTC. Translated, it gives CARRKDGYGYTF.

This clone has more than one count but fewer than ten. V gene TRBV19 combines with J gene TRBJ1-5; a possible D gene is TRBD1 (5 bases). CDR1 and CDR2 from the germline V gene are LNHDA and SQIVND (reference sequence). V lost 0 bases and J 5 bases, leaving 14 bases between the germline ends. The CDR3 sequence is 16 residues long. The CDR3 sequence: CASSIDQAGRDQPQHF. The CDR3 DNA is TGTGCCAGTAGTATAGATCAGGCAGGGAGGGATCAGCCCCAGCATTTT.

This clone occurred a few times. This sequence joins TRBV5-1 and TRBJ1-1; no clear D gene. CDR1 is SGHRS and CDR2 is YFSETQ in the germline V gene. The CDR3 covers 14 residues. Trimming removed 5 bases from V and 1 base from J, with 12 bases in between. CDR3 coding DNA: TGCGCCAGCAGTTGGGGAGACGGGAACACTGAAGCTTTCTTT. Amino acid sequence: CASSWGDGNTEAFF.

This chain's CDR3 is CASPSGRGAPTDTQYF. The CDR3 region has the DNA TGTGCCAGCCCCTCAGGGCGGGGGGCCCCCACAGATACGCAGTATTTT. The gene calls are TRBV7-2 and TRBJ2-3; 8 positions agree with TRBD2. The CDR3 sequence is 16 residues long. Trimming at V came to 8 bases and at J to 2 bases, leaving 12 bases not matched to a gene. Germline CDR1 reads SGHTA; CDR2 reads FQGNSA.

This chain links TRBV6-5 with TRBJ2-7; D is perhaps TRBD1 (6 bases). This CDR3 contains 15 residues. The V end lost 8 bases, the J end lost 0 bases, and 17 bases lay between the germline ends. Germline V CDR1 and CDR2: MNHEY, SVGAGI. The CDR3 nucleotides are TGTGCCAGCCGGGACGACAGGCCGTACTCCTACGAGCAGTACTTC. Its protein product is CASRDDRPYSYEQYF.

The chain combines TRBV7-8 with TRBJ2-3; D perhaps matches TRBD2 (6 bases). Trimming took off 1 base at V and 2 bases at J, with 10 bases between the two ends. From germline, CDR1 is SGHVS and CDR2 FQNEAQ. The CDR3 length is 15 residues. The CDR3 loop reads CASSLVSGHTDTQYF. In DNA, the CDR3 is TGTGCCAGCAGCTTAGTTAGCGGTCACACAGATACGCAGTATTTT.

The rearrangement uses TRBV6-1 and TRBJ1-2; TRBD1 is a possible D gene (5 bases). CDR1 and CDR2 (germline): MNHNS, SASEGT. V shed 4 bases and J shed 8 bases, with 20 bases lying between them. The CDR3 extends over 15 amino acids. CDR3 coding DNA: TGTGCCAGCAGTGCACGGGACTCCGTCCGGGAGGGCTACACCTTC. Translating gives CASSARDSVREGYTF.

CDR3 nucleotide sequence: TGTGCCAGCTCAAACGGACAGGGGCGAGAGACCCAGTACTTC. Amino acid sequence: CASSNGQGRETQYF. The chain combines TRBV18 with TRBJ2-5; 9 nucleotides match TRBD1. V lost 5 bases and J lost 4; bases outside the gene matches: 5. The CDR3 length is 14 residues. The V gene's germline CDR1 is KGHSH and CDR2 LQKENI. The entire variable domain, with the rest obtained from reference TRBV18 and TRBJ2-5, is as follows: NAGVMQNPRHLVRRRGQEARLRCSPMKGHSHVYWYRQLPEEGLKFMVYLQKENIIDESGMPKERFSAEFPKEGPSILRIQQVVRGDSAAYFCASSNGQGRETQYFGPGTRLLVL.

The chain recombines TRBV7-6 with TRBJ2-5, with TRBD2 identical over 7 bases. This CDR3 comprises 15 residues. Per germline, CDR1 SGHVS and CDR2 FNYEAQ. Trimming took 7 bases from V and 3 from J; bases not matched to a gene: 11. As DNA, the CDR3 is TGTGCCAGCACCCTTTGGGGGGGTCTAAAAGAGACCCAGTACTTC. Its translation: CASTLWGGLKETQYF.

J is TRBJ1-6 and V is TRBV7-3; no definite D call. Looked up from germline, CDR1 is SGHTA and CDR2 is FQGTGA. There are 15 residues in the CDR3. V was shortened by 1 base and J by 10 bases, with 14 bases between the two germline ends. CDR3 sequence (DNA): TGTGCCAGCAGCTTAAGCGACACAATGGTGTCACCCCTCCACTTT. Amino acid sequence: CASSLSDTMVSPLHF.

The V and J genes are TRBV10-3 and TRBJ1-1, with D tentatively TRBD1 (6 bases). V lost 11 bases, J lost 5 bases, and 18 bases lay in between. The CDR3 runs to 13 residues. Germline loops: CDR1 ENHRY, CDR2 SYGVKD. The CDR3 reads CAARRGAETEAFF. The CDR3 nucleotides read TGTGCCGCTCGGCGGGGGGCGGAAACTGAAGCTTTCTTT.

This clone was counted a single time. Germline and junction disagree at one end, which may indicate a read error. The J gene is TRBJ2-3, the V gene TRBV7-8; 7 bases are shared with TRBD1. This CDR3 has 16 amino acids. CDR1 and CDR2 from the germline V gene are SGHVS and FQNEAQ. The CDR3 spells CASSLVSGLGTDTQYF. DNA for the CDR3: TGTGCCAGCAGCTTAGTTTCGGGCCTCGGGACAGATACGCAATATTTT.

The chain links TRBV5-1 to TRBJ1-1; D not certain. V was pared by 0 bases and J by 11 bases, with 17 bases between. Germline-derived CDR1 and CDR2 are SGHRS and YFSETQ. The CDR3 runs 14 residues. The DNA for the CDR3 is TGCGCCAGCAGCTTGGCCGGCGCGGGTGTGGGTGCTTTCTTT. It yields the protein CASSLAGAGVGAFF.

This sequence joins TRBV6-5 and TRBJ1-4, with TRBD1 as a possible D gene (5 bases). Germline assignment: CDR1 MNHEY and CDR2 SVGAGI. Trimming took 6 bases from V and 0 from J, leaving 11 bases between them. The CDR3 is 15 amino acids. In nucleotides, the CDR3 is TGTGCCAGCAGCCCCTGGGGCTCAACTAATGAAAAACTGTTTTTT. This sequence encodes CASSPWGSTNEKLFF.

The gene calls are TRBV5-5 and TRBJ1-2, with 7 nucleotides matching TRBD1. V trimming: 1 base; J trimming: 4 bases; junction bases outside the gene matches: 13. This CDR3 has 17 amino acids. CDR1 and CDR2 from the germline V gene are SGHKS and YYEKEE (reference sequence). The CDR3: CASSLPGTAVASYGYTF. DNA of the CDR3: TGTGCCAGCAGCTTGCCTGGGACAGCCGTTGCGAGCTATGGCTACACCTTC.

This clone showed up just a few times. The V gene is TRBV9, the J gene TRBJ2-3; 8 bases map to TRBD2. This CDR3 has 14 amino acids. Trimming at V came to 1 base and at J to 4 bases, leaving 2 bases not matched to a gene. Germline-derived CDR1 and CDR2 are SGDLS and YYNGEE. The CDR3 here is CASSVRTSPDTQYF. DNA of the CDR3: TGTGCCAGCAGCGTAAGGACTAGCCCAGATACGCAGTATTTT.

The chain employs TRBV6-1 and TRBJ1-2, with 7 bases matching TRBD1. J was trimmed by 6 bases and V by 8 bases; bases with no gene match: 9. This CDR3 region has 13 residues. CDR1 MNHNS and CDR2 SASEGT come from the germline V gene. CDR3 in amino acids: CASRVTGSDGYTF. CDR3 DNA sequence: TGTGCCAGCCGTGTGACAGGGTCGGATGGCTACACCTTC.

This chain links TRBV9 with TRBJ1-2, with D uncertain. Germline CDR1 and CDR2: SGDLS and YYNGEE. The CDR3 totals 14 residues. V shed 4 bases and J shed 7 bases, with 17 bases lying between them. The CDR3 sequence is CASSPGSPYGGYTF. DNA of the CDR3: TGTGCCAGCAGCCCCGGGTCCCCTTATGGTGGCTACACCTTC.

The CDR3 is CASRNRGGYGYTF. The CDR3 DNA reads as TGTGCCAGCAGGAACAGGGGTGGCTATGGCTACACCTTC. This rearrangement joins TRBV5-4 to TRBJ1-2; 7 bases agree with TRBD1. Trimming cost V 5 bases and J 4 bases; bases outside gene matches: 5. This CDR3 has 13 residues. Germline V gene data show CDR1 as SGHNT and CDR2 as YYREEE (reference sequence).

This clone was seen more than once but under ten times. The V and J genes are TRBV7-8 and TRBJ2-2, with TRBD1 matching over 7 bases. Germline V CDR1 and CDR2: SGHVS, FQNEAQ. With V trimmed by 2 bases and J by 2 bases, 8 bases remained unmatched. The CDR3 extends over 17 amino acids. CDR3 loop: CASSLYRGRSNTGELFF. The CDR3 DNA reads TGTGCCAGCAGCTTATACAGGGGTCGATCAAACACCGGGGAGCTGTTTTTT.

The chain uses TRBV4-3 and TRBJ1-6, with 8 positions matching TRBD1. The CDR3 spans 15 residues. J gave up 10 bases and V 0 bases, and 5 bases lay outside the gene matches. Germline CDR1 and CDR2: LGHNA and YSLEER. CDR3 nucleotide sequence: TGCGCCAGCAGCCAAGATCGACAGGGGACGTCACCCCTCCACTTT. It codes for CASSQDRQGTSPLHF.

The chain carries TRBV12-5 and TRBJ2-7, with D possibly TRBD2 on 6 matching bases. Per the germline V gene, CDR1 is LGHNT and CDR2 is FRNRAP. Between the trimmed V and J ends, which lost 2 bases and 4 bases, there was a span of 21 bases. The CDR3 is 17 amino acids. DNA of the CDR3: TGTGCTAGTGGTTTGCCCGGCGCGGGGAATCTCTGGTACGAGCAGTACTTC. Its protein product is CASGLPGAGNLWYEQYF.